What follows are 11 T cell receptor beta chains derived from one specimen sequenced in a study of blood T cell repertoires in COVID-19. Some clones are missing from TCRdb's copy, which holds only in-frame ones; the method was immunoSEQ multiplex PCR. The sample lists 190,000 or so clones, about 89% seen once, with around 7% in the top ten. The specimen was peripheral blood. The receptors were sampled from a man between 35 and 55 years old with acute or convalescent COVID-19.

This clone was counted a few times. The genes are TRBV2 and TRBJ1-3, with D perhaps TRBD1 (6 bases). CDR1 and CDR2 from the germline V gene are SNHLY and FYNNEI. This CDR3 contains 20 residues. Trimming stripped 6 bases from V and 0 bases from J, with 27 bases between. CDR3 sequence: CASRIRGRGRVFGSGNTIYF. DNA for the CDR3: TGTGCCAGCAGAATTCGGGGCAGGGGCCGTGTCTTCGGCTCTGGAAACACCATATATTTT.

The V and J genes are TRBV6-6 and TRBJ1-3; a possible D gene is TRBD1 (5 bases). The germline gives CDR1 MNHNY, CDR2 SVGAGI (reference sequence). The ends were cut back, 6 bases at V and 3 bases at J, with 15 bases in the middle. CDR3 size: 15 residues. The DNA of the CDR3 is TGTGCCAGCAGCCCCCCTCGGGGGTTTGGAAACACCATATATTTT. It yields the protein CASSPPRGFGNTIYF.

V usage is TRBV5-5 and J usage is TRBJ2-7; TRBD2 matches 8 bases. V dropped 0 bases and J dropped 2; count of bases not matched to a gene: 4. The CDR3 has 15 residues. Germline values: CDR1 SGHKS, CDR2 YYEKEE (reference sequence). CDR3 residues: CASSLVAGGAYEQYF. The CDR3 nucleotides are TGTGCCAGCAGCTTGGTGGCGGGGGGAGCCTACGAGCAGTACTTC.

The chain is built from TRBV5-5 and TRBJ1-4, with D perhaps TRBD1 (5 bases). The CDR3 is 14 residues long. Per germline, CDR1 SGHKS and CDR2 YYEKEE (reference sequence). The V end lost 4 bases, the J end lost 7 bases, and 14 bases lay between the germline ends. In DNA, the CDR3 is TGTGCCAGCAGCCAGACAGTCCAAAGTGAAAAACTGTTTTTT. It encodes CASSQTVQSEKLFF.

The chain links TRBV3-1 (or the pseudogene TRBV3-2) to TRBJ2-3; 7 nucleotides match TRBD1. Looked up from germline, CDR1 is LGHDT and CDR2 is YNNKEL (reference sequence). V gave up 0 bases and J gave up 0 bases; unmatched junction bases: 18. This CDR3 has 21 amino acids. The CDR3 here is CASSQDESGDRTVFSTDTQYF. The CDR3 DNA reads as TGTGCCAGCAGCCAAGATGAAAGTGGGGACAGAACAGTTTTTAGCACAGATACGCAGTATTTT.

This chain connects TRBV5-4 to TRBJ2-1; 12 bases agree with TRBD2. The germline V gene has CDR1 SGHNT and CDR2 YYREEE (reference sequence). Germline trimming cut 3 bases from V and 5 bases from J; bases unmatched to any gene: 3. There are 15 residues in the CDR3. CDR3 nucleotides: TGTGCCAGCAGCTCTAGCGGGGGGGCCCACAATGAGCAGTTCTTC. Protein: CASSSSGGAHNEQFF.

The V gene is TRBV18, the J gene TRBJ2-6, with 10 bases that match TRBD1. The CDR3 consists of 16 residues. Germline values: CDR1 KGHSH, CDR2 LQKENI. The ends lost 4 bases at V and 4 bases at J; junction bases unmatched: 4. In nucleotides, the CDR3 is TGTGCCAGCTCACAGACAGGGGGCCGGGGGGCCAACGTCCTGACTTTC. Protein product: CASSQTGGRGANVLTF.

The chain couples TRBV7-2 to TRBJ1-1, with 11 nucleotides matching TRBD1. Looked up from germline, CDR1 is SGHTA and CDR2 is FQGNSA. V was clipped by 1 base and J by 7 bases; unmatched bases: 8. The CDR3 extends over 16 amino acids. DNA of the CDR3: TGTGCCAGCAGCTTAGAATCGGGGACAGGGGGTGTTGAAGCTTTCTTT. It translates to CASSLESGTGGVEAFF. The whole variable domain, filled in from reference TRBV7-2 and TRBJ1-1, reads GAGVSQSPSNKVTEKGKDVELRCDPISGHTALYWYRQSLGQGLEFLIYFQGNSAPDKSGLPSDRFSAERTGGSVSTLTIQRTQQEDSAVYLCASSLESGTGGVEAFFGQGTRLTVV.

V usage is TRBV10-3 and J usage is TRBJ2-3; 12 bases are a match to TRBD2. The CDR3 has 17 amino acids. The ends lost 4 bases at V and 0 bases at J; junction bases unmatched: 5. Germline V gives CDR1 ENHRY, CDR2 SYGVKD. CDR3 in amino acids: CAISAGLAGRSTDTQYF. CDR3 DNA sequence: TGTGCCATCAGTGCCGGACTAGCGGGGAGGAGCACAGATACGCAGTATTTT.

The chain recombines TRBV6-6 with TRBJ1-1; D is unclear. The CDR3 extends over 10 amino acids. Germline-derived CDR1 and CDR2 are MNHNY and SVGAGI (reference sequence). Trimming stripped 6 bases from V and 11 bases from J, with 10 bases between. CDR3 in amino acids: CASSSDGAFF. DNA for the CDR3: TGTGCCAGCAGCTCAGACGGGGCTTTCTTT.

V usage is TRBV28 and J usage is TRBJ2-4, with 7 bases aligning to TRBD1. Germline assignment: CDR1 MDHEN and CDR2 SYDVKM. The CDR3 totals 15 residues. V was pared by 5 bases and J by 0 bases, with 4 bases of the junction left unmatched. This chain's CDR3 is CASSRDRLAKNIQYF. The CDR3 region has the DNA TGTGCCAGCAGTCGGGACAGACTAGCCAAAAACATTCAGTACTTC. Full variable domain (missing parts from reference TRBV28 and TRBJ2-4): DVKVTQSSRYLVKRTGEKVFLECVQDMDHENMFWYRQDPGLGLRLIYFSYDVKMKEKGDIPEGYSVSREKKERFSLILESASTNQTSMYLCASSRDRLAKNIQYFGAGTRLSVL.